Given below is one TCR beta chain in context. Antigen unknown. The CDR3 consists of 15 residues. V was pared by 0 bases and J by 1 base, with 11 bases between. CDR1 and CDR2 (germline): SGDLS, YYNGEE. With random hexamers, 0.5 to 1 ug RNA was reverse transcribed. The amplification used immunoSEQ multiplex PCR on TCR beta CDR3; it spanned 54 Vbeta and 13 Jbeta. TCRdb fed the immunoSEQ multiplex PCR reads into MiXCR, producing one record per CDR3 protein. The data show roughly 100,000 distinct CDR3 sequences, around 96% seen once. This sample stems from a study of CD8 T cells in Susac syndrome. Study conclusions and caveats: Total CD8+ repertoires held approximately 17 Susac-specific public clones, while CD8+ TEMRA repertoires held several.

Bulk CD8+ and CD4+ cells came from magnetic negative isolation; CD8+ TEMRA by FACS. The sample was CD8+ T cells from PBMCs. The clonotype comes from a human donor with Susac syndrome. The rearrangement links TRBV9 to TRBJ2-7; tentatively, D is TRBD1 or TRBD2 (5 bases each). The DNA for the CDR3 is TGTGCCAGCAGCGTAGATTGGGGGTTGTCCTACGAGCAGTACTTC. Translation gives CASSVDWGLSYEQYF.